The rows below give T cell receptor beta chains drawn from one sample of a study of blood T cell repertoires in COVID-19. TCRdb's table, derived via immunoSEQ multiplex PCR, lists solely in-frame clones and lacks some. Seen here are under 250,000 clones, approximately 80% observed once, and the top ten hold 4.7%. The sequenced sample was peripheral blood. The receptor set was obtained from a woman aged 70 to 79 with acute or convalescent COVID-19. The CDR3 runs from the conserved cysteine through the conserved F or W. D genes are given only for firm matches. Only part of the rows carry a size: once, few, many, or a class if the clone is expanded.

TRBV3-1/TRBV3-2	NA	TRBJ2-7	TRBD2	CASSQDSLAGGREQYF	TGTGCCAGCAGCCAAGATTCGCTAGCGGGGGGGCGCGAGCAGTACTTC
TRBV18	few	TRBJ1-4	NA	CASRQTTNEKLFF	TGTGCCAGCCGCCAGACAACTAATGAAAAACTGTTTTTT
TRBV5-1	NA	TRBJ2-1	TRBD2	CASSSGGLYNEQFF	TGCGCCAGCAGTAGCGGGGGACTATACAATGAGCAGTTCTTC
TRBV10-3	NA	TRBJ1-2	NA	CATNFDRGYTF	TGTGCCACCAACTTCGATCGGGGCTACACCTTC
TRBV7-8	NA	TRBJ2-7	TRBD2	CASSLVAGQQYF	TGTGCCAGCAGCTTAGTAGCGGGGCAGCAGTACTTC
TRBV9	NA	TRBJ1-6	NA	CASSVAGGGSPLHF	TGTGCCAGCAGCGTAGCCGGGGGGGGTTCACCCCTCCACTTT
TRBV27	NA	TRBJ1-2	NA	CASSRSVNYGYTF	TGTGCCAGCAGTCGGAGCGTAAACTATGGCTACACCTTC
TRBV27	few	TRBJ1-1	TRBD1	CASRTDRGPTEAFF	TGTGCCAGCAGAACAGACAGGGGGCCCACTGAAGCTTTCTTT
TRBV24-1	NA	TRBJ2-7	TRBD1	CATSDPGQGYEQYF	TGTGCCACCAGTGATCCAGGACAGGGTTACGAGCAGTACTTC
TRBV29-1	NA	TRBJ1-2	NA	CSVGGLNYGYTF	TGCAGCGTTGGGGGGCTTAACTATGGCTACACCTTC
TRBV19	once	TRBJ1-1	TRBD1	CATQSNRGNTEAFF	TGTGCCACACAATCGAACAGGGGGAACACTGAAGCTTTCTTT
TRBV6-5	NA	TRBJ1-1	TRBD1	CASSYSGQMNTEAFF	TGTGCCAGCAGTTACTCGGGACAGATGAACACTGAAGCTTTCTTT
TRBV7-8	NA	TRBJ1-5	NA	CASSLAEGLQHF	TGTGCCAGCAGCTTAGCCGAGGGCCTCCAGCATTTT
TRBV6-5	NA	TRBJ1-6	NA	CASSIGGNSPLHF	TGTGCCAGCAGTATAGGGGGAAATTCACCCCTCCACTTT